These T cell receptor beta chains were read from a single sample in a study of radiation and T cells in renal cell carcinoma. Produced via immunoSEQ multiplex PCR; TCRdb's table is partial and in-frame only. Of about 90,000 clones listed, 84% are singletons. The sequenced sample was blood, obtained from a patient whose treatment included radiotherapy and nephrectomy. The origin of the receptors is a man in his 60s with renal cell carcinoma. Both conserved end residues are part of each CDR3. The D gene is left open where the match is weak. Clone size is stated in some rows and not others, as once, few, many or a class when expanded.

NA	TRBV28	TRBJ2-2	once	CASSYTQDTQNTGELFF	TGTGCCAGCAGTTATACTCAGGACACCCAGAACACCGGGGAGCTGTTTTTT
NA	TRBV5-4	TRBJ1-2	NA	CASSDSTGIYGYTF	TGTGCCAGCAGCGATTCGACAGGAATCTATGGCTACACCTTC
NA	TRBV10-3	TRBJ1-4	NA	CATSWGTNEKLFF	TGTGCCACCTCGTGGGGGACTAATGAAAAACTGTTTTTT
TRBD1	TRBV2	TRBJ1-5	NA	CASGTGNGRRPQHF	TGTGCCAGCGGGACAGGGAACGGTCGTAGGCCCCAGCATTTT
TRBD2	TRBV5-1	TRBJ2-1	NA	CASRRELNEQFF	TGCGCCAGCAGGCGGGAGCTTAATGAGCAGTTCTTC
TRBD2	TRBV7-9	TRBJ2-7	NA	CASRRNSGSSSYEQYF	TGTGCCAGCAGACGGAATAGCGGGAGTAGCTCCTACGAGCAGTACTTC
NA	TRBV28	TRBJ2-6	NA	CATYPGRISGANVLTF	TGTGCCACCTATCCGGGACGGATCTCTGGGGCCAACGTCCTGACTTTC
NA	TRBV6-5	TRBJ2-3	once	CASSYPQLIQTDTQYF	TGTGCCAGCAGTTACCCACAACTAATTCAAACAGATACGCAGTATTTT
NA	TRBV18	TRBJ2-2	NA	CASSPQGRANTGELFF	TGTGCCAGCTCACCGCAGGGGCGGGCGAACACCGGGGAGCTGTTTTTT
TRBD2	TRBV7-6	TRBJ2-2	NA	CASSFQTSRGDTGELFF	TGTGCCAGCAGCTTTCAGACTAGCCGGGGGGACACCGGGGAGCTGTTTTTT
TRBD1	TRBV5-1	TRBJ1-2	NA	CASSDAQGGYGYTF	TGCGCCAGCAGCGATGCGCAGGGGGGCTATGGCTACACCTTC
TRBD2	TRBV7-2	TRBJ2-4	NA	CASSSYPFSSGRKEIQYF	TGTGCCAGCAGCTCTTACCCCTTCTCTAGCGGGAGGAAGGAAATTCAGTACTTC
NA	TRBV6-1	TRBJ1-2	NA	CASSGFRGGGYTF	TGTGCCAGCAGTGGATTCAGGGGCGGGGGCTACACCTTC
NA	TRBV6-6	TRBJ1-2	NA	CASSLTGGSGYTF	TGTGCCAGCAGTCTAACGGGGGGATCGGGCTACACCTTC
TRBD1	TRBV29-1	TRBJ2-5	NA	CSAMVTGEETQYF	TGCAGCGCCATGGTAACAGGGGAAGAGACCCAGTACTTC
NA	TRBV28	TRBJ2-5	NA	CASRQGHQETQYF	TGTGCCAGCAGGCAGGGCCACCAAGAGACCCAGTACTTC
NA	TRBV14	TRBJ2-4	NA	CASSQGTALGAKNIQYF	TGTGCCAGCAGCCAAGGGACAGCCCTAGGGGCCAAAAACATTCAGTACTTC
NA	TRBV4-3	TRBJ2-5	NA	CASSQTQGKEETQYF	TGCGCCAGCAGCCAAACTCAGGGAAAGGAAGAGACCCAGTACTTC